This T cell receptor (beta chain) was recovered during a study of cytomegalovirus exposure and HLA in healthy donors. Those who donated were healthy bone marrow donors. Study-level results: HLA restriction was apparent for most CMV-associated TCR beta chains in a later analysis.

There are 14 residues in the CDR3. V gave up 0 bases and J gave up 9 bases; unmatched junction bases: 3. Germline lookup yields CDR1 SGHRS and CDR2 YFSETQ. Worth noting for this clone: Its antigen remains unknown.

With 60 Vbeta and 13 Jbeta primers, the PCR was carried out. Here immunoSEQ multiplex PCR was the method, and the copy in TCRdb shows in-frame clones only, minus some. This sample has 100,000 to 150,000 clones; over 65% occur once, and the top ten carry about 1.7%. This TCR came from a female donor in good health and CMV-seropositive. The chain has TRBV5-1 and TRBJ2-7, with 13 bases lining up with TRBD2. Input material: PBMCs. CDR3 protein: CASSLVLAGGRQYF. The CDR3, as DNA: TGCGCCAGCAGCTTGGTACTAGCGGGAGGGCGGCAGTACTTC.